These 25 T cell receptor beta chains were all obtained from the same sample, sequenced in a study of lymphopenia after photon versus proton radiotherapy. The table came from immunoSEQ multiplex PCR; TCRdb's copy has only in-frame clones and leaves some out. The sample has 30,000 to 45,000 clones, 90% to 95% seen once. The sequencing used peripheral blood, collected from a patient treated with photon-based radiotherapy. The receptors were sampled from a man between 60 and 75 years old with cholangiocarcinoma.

This CDR3 reads CASSSDLTGTQYF. The DNA of the CDR3 is TGTGCCAGCAGCTCTGATCTAACGGGTACGCAGTATTTT. The chain employs TRBV11-2 and TRBJ2-3, with D hard to call. The V end lost 4 bases, the J end lost 8 bases, and 13 bases lay between the germline ends. Germline assignment: CDR1 SGHAT and CDR2 FQNNGV. CDR3 length: 13 amino acids.

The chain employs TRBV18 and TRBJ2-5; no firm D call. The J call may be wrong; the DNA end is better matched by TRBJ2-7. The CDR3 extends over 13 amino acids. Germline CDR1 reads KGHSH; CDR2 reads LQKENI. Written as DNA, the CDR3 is TGTGCCAGCTCACCACCGTCTCCATACGAGCAGTACTTC. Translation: CASSPPSPYEQYF.

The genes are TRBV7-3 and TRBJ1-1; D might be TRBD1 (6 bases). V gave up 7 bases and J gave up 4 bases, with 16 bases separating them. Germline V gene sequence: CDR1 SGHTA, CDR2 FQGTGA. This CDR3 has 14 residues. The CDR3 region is CASKVYRESTEAFF. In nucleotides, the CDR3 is TGTGCCAGCAAGGTATACAGGGAGAGCACTGAAGCTTTCTTT.

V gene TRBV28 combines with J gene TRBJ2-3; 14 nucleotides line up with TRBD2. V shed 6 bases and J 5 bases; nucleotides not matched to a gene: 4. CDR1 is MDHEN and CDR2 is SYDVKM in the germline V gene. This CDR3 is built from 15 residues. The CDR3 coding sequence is TGTGCCAGCAGCGGGACTAGCGGGAGTGAAGATACGCAGTATTTT. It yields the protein CASSGTSGSEDTQYF.

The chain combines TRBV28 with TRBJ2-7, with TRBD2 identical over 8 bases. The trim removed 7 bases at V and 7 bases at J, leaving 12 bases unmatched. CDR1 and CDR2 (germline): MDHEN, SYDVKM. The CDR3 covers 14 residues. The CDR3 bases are TGTGCCAGCACCTTCGCGGCGGGAGGTGGGGAGCAGTACTTC. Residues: CASTFAAGGGEQYF.

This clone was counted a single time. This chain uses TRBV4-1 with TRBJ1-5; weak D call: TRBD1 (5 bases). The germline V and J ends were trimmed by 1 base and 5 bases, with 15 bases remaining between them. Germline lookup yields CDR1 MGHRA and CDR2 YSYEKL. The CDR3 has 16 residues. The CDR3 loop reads CASSQAHGQAHQPQHF. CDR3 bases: TGCGCCAGCAGCCAAGCACACGGACAAGCCCATCAGCCCCAGCATTTT.

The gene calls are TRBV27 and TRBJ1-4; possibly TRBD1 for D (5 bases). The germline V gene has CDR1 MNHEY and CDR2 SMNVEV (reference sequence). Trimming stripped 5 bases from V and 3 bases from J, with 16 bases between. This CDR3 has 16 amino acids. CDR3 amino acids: CASSPGTDPPNEKLFF. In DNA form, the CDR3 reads TGTGCCAGCAGTCCGGGGACGGATCCTCCTAATGAAAAACTGTTTTTT.

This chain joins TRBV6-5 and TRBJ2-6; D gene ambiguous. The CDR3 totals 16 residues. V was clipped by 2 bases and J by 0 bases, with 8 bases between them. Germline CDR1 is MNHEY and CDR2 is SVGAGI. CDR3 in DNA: TGTGCCAGCAGTTACGATTCCCCCTCTGGGGCCAACGTCCTGACTTTC. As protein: CASSYDSPSGANVLTF.

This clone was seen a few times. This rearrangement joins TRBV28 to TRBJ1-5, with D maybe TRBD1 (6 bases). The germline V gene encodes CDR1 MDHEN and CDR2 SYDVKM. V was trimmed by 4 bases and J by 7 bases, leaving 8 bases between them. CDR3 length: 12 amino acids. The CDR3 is CASSSQGQPQHF. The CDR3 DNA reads TGTGCCAGCAGTTCACAGGGACAGCCCCAGCATTTT.

Here the CDR3 reads CASSYEQYF. CDR3 sequence (DNA): TGTGCCAGCAGCTACGAGCAGTACTTC. The chain has TRBV28 and TRBJ2-7; D gene uncertain. Germline V gives CDR1 MDHEN, CDR2 SYDVKM. Trimming pared 6 bases from V and 3 bases from J, leaving 0 bases between. The CDR3 has 9 residues.

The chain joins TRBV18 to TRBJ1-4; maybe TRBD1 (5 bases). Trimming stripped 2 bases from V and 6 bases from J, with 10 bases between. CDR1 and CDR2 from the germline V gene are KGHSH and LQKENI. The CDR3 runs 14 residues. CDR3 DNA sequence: TGTGCCAGCTCACCAGGGGCGGGGGATGAAAAACTGTTTTTT. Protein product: CASSPGAGDEKLFF.

CDR3 bases: TGTGCCAGCAGCATATCCGGGGGCCTAGATACGCAGTATTTT. This encodes CASSISGGLDTQYF. V and J are TRBV7-3 and TRBJ2-3; perhaps D is TRBD1 or TRBD2 (6 bases each). The CDR3 consists of 14 residues. The ends were cut back, 5 bases at V and 5 bases at J, with 14 bases in the middle. Germline values: CDR1 SGHTA, CDR2 FQGTGA.

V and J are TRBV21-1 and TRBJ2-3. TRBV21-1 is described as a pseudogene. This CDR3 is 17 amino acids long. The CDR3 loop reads CASSKEGTSIYSDTQYF. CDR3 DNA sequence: TGTGCCAGCAGCAAAGAGGGAACCTCTATTTATTCGGATACGCAGTATTTT.

This CDR3 reads CASSPTGQYQPQHF. CDR3 coding DNA: TGTGCCAGCAGTCCTACCGGGCAATATCAGCCCCAGCATTTT. The genes are TRBV28 and TRBJ1-5; D is unresolved. The V end was cut by 5 bases, the J end by 5 bases, with 13 bases between. This CDR3 contains 14 residues. The germline gives CDR1 MDHEN, CDR2 SYDVKM.

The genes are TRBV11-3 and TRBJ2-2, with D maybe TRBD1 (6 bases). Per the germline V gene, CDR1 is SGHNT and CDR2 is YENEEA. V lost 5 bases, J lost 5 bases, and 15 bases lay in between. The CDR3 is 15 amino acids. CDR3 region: CASSPQGPETGELFF. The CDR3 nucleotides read TGTGCCAGCAGCCCCCAGGGGCCTGAGACCGGGGAGCTGTTTTTT.

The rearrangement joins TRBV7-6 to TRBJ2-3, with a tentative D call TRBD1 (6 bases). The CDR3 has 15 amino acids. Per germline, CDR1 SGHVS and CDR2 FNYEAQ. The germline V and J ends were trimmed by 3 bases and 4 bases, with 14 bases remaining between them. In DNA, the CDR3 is TGTGCCAGCAGCTTCCAACTCGCAGGGGCAGATACGCAGTATTTT. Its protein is CASSFQLAGADTQYF.

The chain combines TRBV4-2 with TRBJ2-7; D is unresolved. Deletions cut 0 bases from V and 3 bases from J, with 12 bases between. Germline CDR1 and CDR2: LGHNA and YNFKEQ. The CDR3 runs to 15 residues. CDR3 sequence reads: CASSQDARSYYEQYF. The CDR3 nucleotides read TGTGCCAGCAGCCAAGATGCGCGCAGCTACTACGAGCAGTACTTC.

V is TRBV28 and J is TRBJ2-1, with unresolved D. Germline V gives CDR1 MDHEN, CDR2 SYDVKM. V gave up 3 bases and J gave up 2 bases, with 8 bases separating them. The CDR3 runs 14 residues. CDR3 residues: CASSFAEPYNEQFF. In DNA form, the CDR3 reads TGTGCCAGCAGTTTTGCGGAACCCTACAATGAGCAGTTCTTC.

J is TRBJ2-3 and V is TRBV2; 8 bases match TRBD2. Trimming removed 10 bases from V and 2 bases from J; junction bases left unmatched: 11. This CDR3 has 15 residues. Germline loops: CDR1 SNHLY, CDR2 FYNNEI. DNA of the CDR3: TGTGCCACTGCGAGGGAGCGGGGGTCCACAGATACGCAGTATTTT. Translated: CATARERGSTDTQYF.

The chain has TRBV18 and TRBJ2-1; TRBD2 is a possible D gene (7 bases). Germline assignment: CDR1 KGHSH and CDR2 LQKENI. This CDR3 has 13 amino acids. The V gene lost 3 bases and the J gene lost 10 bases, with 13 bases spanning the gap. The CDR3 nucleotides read TGTGCCAGCTCACCGGGGGGGACAAGCGAGCAGTTCTTC. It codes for CASSPGGTSEQFF.

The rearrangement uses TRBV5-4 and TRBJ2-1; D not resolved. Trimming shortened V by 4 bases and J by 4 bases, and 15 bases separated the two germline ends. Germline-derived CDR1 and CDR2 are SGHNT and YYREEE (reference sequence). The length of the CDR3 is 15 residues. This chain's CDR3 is CASSRFLGGYNEQFF. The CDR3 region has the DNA TGTGCCAGCAGCCGATTCCTCGGTGGATACAATGAGCAGTTCTTC.

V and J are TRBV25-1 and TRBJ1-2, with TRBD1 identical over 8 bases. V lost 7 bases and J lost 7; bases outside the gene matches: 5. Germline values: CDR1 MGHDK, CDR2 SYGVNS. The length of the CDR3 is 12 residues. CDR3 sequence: CASKGQGAGYTF. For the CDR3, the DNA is TGTGCCAGCAAGGGGCAGGGGGCTGGCTACACCTTC.

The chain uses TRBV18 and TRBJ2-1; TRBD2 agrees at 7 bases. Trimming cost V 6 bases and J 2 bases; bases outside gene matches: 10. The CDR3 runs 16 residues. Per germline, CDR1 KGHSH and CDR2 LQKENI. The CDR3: CASSRSSGATYNEQFF. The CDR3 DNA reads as TGTGCCAGCTCGAGATCTAGCGGAGCGACCTACAATGAGCAGTTCTTC. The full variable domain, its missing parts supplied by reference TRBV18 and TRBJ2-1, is NAGVMQNPRHLVRRRGQEARLRCSPMKGHSHVYWYRQLPEEGLKFMVYLQKENIIDESGMPKERFSAEFPKEGPSILRIQQVVRGDSAAYFCASSRSSGATYNEQFFGPGTRLTVL.

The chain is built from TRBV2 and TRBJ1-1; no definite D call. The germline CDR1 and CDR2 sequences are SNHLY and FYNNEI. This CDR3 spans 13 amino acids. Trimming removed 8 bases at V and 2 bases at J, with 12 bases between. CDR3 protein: CASGRAKNTEAFF. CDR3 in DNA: TGTGCCAGCGGAAGGGCCAAAAACACTGAAGCTTTCTTT.

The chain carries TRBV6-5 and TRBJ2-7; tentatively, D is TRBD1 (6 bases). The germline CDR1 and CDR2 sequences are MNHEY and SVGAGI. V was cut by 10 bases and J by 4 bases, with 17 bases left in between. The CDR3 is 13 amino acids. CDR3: CATMGQGRYEQYF. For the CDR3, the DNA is TGTGCCACAATGGGGCAGGGGCGGTACGAGCAGTACTTC.